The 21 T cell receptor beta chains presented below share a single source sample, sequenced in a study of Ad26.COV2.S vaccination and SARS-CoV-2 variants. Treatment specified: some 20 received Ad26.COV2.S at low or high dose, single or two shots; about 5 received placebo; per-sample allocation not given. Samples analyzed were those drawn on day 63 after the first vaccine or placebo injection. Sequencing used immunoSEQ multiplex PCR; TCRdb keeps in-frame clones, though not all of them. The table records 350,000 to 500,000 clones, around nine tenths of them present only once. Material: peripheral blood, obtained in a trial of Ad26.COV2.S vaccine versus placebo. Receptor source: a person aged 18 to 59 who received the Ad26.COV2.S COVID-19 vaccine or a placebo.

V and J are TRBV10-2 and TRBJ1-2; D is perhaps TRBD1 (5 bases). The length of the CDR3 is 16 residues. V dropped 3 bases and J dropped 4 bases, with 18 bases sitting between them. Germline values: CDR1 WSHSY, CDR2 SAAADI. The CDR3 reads CASSEMYSGTGYGYTF. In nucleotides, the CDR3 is TGCGCCAGCAGTGAAATGTATTCCGGGACGGGCTATGGCTACACCTTC.

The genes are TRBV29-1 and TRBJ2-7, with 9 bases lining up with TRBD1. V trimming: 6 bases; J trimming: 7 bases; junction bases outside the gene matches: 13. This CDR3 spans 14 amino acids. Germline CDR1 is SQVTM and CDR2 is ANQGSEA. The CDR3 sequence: CSVAQGQGMGEQYF. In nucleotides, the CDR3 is TGCAGCGTAGCCCAGGGACAGGGCATGGGGGAGCAGTACTTC.

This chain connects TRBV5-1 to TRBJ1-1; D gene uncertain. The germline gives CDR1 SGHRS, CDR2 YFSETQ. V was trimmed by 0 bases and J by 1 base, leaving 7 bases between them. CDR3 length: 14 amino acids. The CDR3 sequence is CASSLAPQNTEAFF. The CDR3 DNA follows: TGCGCCAGCAGCTTGGCGCCGCAGAACACTGAAGCTTTCTTT.

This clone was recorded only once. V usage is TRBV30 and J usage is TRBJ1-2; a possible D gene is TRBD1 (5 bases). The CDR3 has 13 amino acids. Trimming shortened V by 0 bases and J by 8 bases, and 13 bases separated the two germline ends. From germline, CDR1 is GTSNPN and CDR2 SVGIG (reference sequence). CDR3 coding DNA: TGTGCCTGGAGTGTAACGCAGGGATACGGCTACACCTTC. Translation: CAWSVTQGYGYTF.

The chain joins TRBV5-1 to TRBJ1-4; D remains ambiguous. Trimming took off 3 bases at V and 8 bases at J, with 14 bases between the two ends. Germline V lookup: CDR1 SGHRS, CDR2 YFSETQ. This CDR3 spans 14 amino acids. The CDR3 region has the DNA TGCGCCAGCAGCTCCCCCTCCGGTAGAGAAAAACTGTTTTTT. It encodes CASSSPSGREKLFF.

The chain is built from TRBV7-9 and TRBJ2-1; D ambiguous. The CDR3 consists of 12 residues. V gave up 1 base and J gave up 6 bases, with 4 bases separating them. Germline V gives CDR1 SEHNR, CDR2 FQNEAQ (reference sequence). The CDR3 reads CASSLGSNEQFF. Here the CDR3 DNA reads TGTGCCAGCAGCTTAGGCAGCAATGAGCAGTTCTTC.

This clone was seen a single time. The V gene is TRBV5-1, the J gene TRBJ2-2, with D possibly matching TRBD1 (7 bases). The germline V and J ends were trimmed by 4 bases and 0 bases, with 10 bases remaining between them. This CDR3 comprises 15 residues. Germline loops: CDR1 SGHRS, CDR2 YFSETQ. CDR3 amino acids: CASSGGTANTGELFF. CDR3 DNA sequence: TGCGCCAGCAGCGGGGGGACAGCGAACACCGGGGAGCTGTTTTTT.

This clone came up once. The CDR3 DNA sequence: TGCGCCAGCAGCTTGGTACAGGAAGAGACCCAGTACTTC. This codes for CASSLVQEETQYF. The gene calls are TRBV5-1 and TRBJ2-5, with D tentatively TRBD1 (5 bases). This CDR3 region has 13 residues. Germline V gene data show CDR1 as SGHRS and CDR2 as YFSETQ. V gave up 0 bases and J gave up 3 bases, with 6 bases separating them.

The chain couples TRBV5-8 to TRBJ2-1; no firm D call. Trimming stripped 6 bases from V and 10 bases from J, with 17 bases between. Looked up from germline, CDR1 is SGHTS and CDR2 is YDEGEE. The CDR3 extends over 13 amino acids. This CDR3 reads CASIPRGLEEQFF. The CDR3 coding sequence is TGTGCCAGCATCCCGAGAGGCCTAGAAGAGCAGTTCTTC.

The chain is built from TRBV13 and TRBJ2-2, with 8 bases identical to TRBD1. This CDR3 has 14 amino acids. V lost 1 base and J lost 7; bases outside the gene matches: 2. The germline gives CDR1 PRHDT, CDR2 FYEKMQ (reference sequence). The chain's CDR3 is CASSLAGGVGELFF. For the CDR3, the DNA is TGTGCCAGCAGCTTAGCAGGGGGCGTCGGGGAGCTGTTTTTT.

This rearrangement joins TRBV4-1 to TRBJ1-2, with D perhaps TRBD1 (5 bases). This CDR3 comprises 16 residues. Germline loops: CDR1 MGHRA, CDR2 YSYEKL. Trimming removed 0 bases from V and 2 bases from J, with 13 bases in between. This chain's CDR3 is CASSQDPGGTNYGYTF. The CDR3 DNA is TGCGCCAGCAGCCAAGACCCCGGGGGAACGAACTATGGCTACACCTTC.

This CDR3 is CASLGGGYYTGELFF. Written as DNA, the CDR3 is TGTGCCAGCCTTGGCGGGGGGTACTACACCGGGGAGCTGTTTTTT. The chain carries TRBV3-1 (or the pseudogene TRBV3-2) and TRBJ2-2; 8 bases fit TRBD2. Germline trimming cut 8 bases from V and 3 bases from J; bases unmatched to any gene: 8. CDR1 is LGHDT and CDR2 is YNNKEL in the germline V gene (reference sequence). This CDR3 is built from 15 residues.

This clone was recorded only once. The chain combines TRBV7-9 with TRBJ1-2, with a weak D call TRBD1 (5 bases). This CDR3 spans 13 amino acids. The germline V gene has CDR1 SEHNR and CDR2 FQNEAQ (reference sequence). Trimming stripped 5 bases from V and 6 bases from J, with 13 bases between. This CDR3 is CASSPGGADGYTF. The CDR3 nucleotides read TGTGCCAGCAGCCCCGGGGGAGCGGATGGCTACACCTTC.

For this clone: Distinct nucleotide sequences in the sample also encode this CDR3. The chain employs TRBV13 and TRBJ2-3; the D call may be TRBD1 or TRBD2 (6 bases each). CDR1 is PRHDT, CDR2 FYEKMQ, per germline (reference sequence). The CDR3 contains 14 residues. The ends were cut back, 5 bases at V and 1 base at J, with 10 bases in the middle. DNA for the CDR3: TGTGCCAGCAGCCTCGGGGGCCGCACAGATACGCAGTATTTT. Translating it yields CASSLGGRTDTQYF.

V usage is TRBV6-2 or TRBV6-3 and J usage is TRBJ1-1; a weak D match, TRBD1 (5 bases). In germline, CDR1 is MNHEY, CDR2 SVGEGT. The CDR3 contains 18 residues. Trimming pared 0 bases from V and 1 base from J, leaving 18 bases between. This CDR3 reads CASSYSMVGRAPNTEAFF. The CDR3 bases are TGTGCCAGCAGTTACTCGATGGTTGGCAGGGCCCCGAACACTGAAGCTTTCTTT.

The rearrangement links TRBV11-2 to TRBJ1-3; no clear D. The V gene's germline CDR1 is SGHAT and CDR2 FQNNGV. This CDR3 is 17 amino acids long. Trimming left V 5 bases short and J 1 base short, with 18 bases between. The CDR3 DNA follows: TGTGCCAGCAGCGATGGAAATAAGGGAGGGTCTGGAAACACCATATATTTT. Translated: CASSDGNKGGSGNTIYF.

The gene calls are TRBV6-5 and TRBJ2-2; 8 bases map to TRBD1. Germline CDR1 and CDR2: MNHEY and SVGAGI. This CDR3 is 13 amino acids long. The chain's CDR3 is CAVRDRHTGELFF. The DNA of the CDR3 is TGTGCAGTCCGGGACAGGCATACCGGGGAGCTGTTTTTT.

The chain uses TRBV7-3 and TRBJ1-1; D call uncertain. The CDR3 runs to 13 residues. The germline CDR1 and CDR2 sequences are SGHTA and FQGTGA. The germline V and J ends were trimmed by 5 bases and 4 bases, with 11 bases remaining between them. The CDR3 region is CASSRDLGTEAFF. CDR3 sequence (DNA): TGTGCCAGCAGCAGAGACTTGGGCACTGAAGCTTTCTTT.

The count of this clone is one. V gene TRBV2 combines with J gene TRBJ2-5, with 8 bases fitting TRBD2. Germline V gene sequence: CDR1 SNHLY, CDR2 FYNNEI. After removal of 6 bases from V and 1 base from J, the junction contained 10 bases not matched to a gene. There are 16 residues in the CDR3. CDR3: CASSPPLAGPQETQYF. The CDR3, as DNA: TGTGCCAGCAGCCCTCCGTTAGCGGGACCCCAAGAGACCCAGTACTTC.

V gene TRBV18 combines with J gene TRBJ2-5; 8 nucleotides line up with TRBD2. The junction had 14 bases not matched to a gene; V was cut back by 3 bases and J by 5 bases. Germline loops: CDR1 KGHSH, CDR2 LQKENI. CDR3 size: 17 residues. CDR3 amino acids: CASSPRGAGDPEETQYF. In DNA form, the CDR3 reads TGTGCCAGCTCACCCCGGGGAGCGGGGGACCCTGAGGAGACCCAGTACTTC.

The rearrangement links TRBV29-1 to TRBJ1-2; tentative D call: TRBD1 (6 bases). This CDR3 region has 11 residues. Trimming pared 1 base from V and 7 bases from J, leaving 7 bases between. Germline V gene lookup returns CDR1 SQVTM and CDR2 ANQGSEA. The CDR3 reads CSVEVTGGYTF. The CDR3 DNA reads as TGCAGCGTTGAAGTGACAGGTGGCTACACCTTC.